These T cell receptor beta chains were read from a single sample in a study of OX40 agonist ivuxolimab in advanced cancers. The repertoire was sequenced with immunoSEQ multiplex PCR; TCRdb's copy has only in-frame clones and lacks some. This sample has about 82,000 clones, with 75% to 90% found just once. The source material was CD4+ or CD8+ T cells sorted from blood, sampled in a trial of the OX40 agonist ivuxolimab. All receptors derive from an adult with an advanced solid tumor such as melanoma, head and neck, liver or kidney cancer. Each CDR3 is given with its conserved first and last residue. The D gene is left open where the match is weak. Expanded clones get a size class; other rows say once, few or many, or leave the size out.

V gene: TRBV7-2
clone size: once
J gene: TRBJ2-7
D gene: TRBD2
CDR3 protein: CASGRGGKYEQYF
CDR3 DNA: TGTGCCAGCGGGCGGGGGGGTAAATACGAGCAGTACTTC

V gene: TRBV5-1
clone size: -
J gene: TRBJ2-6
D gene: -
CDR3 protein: CASSLAAVGANVLTF
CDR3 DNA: TGCGCCAGCAGCTTGGCGGCGGTCGGGGCCAACGTCCTGACTTTC

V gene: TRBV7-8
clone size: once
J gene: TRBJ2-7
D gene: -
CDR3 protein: CASSFRSGPQGEQYF
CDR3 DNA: TGTGCCAGCAGCTTCCGGTCGGGACCCCAGGGGGAGCAGTACTTC

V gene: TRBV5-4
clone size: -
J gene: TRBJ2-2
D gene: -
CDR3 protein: CASSSDGISPYTGELFF
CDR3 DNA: TGTGCCAGCAGTTCGGATGGGATCTCGCCCTACACCGGGGAGCTGTTTTTT

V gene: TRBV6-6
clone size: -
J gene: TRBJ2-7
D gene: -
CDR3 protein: CASRVEYEQYF
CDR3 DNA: TGTGCCAGCAGGGTCGAGTACGAGCAGTACTTC

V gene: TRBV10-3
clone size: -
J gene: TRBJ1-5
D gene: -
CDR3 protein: CAISAGATNQPQHF
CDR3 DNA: TGTGCCATCAGTGCAGGGGCGACGAATCAGCCCCAGCATTTT

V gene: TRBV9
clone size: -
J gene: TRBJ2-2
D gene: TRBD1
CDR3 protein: CASSMDRVPGELFF
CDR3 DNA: TGTGCCAGCAGCATGGACAGGGTTCCCGGGGAGCTGTTTTTT

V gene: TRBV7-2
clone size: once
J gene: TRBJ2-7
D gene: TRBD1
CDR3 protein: CASSRGQGVSYEQYF
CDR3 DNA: TGTGCCAGCAGCCGCGGACAGGGGGTTTCCTACGAGCAGTACTTC

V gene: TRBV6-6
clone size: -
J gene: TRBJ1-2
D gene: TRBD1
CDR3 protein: CASSYKETGFYGYTF
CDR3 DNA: TGTGCCAGCAGTTACAAAGAGACAGGGTTCTATGGCTACACCTTC

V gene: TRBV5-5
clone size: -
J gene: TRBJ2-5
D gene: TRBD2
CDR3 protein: CASSPGLAGVETQYF
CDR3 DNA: TGTGCCAGCAGCCCGGGACTAGCGGGGGTTGAGACCCAGTACTTC

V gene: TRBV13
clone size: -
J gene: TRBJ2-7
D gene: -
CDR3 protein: CASRKRTEQQYF
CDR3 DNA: TGTGCCAGCAGGAAGAGGACCGAACAGCAGTACTTC

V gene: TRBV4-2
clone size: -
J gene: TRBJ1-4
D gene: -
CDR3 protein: CASSQVTQGNEKLFF
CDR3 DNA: TGTGCCAGCAGCCAAGTAACGCAGGGTAATGAAAAACTGTTTTTT

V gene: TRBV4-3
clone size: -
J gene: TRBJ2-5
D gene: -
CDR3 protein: CASSRVGETQYF
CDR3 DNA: TGCGCCAGCAGTAGGGTCGGCGAGACCCAGTACTTC

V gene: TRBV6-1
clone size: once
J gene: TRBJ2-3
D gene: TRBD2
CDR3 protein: CASSELNSGGSDTQYF
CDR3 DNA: TGTGCCAGCAGTGAATTGAATAGCGGGGGGTCAGATACGCAGTATTTT

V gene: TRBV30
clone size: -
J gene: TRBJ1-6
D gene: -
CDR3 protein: CAWSLGGSSYNSPLHF
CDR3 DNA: TGTGCCTGGAGTTTAGGGGGAAGCTCCTATAATTCACCCCTCCACTTT

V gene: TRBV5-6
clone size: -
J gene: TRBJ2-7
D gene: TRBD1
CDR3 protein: CASSRQGEQYF
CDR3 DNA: TGTGCCAGCAGCCGACAGGGGGAGCAGTACTTC

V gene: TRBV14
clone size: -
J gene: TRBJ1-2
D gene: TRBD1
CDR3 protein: CASSQTGANYGYTF
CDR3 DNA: TGTGCCAGCAGCCAGACAGGGGCTAACTATGGCTACACCTTC

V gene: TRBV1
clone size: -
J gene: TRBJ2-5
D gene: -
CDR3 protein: CTSSQDSWASQETQYF
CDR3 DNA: TGCACCAGCAGCCAAGATTCGTGGGCTAGCCAAGAGACCCAGTACTTC

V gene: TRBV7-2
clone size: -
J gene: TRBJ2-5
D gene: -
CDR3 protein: CASSPGSQETQYF
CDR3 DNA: TGTGCCAGCAGCCCGGGGAGCCAAGAGACCCAGTACTTC

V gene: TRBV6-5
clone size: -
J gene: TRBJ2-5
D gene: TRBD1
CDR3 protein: CASSYGTGLQETQYF
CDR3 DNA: TGTGCCAGCAGTTATGGGACAGGGCTTCAAGAGACCCAGTACTTC

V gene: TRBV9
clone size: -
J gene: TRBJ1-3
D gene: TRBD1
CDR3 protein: CASTAQGATGNTIYF
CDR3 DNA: TGTGCCAGCACCGCCCAGGGGGCTACTGGAAACACCATATATTTT

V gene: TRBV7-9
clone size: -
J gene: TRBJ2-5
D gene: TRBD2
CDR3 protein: CASSPSSGVETQYF
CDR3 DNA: TGTGCCAGCAGCCCCTCTAGCGGGGTAGAGACCCAGTACTTC

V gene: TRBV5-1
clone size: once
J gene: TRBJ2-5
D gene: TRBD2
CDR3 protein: CASSPRTSGTIYQETQYF
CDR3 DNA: TGCGCCAGCAGCCCGAGGACTAGCGGGACCATCTACCAAGAGACCCAGTACTTC

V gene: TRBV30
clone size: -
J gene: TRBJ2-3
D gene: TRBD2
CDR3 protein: CAWSLAGADTQYF
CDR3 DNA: TGTGCCTGGAGTCTAGCGGGGGCAGATACGCAGTATTTT

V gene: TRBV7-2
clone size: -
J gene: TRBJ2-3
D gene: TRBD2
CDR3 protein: CASSGGLAGGTQYF
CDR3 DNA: TGTGCCAGCAGCGGGGGACTAGCGGGGGGCACGCAGTATTTT

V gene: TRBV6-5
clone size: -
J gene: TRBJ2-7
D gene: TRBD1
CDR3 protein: CASRDRVTYEQYF
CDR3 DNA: TGTGCCAGCAGGGACAGGGTTACCTACGAGCAGTACTTC

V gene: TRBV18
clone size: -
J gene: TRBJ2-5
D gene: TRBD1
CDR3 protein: CASLQGAKETQYF
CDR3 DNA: TGTGCCAGCCTACAGGGGGCAAAGGAGACCCAGTACTTC

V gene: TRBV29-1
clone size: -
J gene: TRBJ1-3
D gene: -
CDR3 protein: CSIQVVSGNTIYF
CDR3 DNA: TGCAGCATCCAGGTTGTCTCTGGAAACACCATATATTTT

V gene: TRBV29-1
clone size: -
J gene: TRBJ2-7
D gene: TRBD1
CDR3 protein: CSVKATGGGSYEQYF
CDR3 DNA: TGCAGCGTTAAGGCGACAGGGGGCGGCTCCTACGAGCAGTACTTC

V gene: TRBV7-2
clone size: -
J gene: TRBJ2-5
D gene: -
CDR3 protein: CASSPGWGTQYF
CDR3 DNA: TGTGCCAGCAGCCCAGGGTGGGGCACCCAGTACTTC

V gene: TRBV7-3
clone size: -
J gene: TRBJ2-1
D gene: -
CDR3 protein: CASSLAVAPTDEQFF
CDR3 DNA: TGTGCCAGCAGCTTGGCGGTAGCCCCGACCGATGAGCAGTTCTTC

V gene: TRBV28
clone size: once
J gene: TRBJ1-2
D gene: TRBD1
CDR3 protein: CASRPQGFQGYTF
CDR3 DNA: TGTGCCAGCAGGCCACAGGGGTTTCAGGGCTACACCTTC

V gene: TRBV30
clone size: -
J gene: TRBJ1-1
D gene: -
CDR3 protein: CAWRRGGNTEAFF
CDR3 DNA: TGTGCCTGGAGACGCGGTGGGAACACTGAAGCTTTCTTT

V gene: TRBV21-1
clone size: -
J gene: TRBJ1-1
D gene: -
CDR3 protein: CASAAGTGPSGAFF
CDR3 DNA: TGTGCCAGCGCCGCCGGGACAGGGCCCAGTGGAGCTTTCTTT

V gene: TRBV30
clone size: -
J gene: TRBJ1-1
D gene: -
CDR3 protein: CASGSGESLEAFF
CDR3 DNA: TGTGCCTCAGGTAGTGGGGAGTCGCTTGAAGCTTTCTTT

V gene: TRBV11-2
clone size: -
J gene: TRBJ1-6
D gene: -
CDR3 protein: CASTLGRGKGMYSPLHF
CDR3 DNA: TGTGCCAGCACCCTAGGACGGGGTAAAGGAATGTATTCACCCCTCCACTTT

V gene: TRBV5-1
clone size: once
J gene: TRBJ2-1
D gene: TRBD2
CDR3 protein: CASSVGLVAYNEQFF
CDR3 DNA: TGCGCCAGCAGCGTTGGACTAGTGGCTTACAATGAGCAGTTCTTC

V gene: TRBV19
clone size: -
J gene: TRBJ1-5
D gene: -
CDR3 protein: CASRPGSGDDYLLSNQPQHF
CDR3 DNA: TGTGCCAGTCGCCCAGGGTCGGGGGACGACTACCTCCTTAGCAATCAGCCCCAGCATTTT

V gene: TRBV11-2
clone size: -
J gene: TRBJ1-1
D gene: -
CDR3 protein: CASSINQGNTEAFF
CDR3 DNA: TGTGCCAGCAGCATCAACCAGGGAAACACTGAAGCTTTCTTT

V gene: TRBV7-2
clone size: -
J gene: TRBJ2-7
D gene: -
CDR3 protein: CASSLTQGLYEQYF
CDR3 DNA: TGTGCCAGCAGCTTAACACAGGGTTTATACGAGCAGTACTTC

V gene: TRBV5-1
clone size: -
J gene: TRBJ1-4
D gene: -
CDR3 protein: CASSFGGKLFF
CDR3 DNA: TGCGCCAGCAGCTTTGGGGGGAAACTGTTTTTT

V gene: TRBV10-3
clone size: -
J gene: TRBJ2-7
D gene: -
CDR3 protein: CAISDGGLTYEQYF
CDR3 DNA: TGTGCCATCAGTGATGGCGGCCTGACCTACGAGCAGTACTTC

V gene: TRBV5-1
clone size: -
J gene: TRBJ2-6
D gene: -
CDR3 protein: CASSLDWQGSSGANVLTF
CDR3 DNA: TGCGCCAGCAGCTTGGATTGGCAGGGATCCTCTGGGGCCAACGTCCTGACTTTC

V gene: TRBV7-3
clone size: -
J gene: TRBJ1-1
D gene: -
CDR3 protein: CASSLSQANTEAFF
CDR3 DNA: TGTGCCAGCAGCTTATCACAAGCGAACACTGAAGCTTTCTTT

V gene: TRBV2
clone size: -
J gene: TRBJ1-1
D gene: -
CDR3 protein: CASSANLNTEAFF
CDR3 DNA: TGTGCCAGCAGTGCCAACCTGAACACTGAAGCTTTCTTT

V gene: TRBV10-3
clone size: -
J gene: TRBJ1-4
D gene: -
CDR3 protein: CAASGVQGGEKLFF
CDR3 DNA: TGTGCCGCGTCCGGTGTACAGGGAGGTGAAAAACTGTTTTTT

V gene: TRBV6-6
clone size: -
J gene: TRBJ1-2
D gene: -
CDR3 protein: CASSYTTGGNYGYTF
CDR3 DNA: TGTGCCAGCAGTTACACGACAGGAGGAAACTATGGCTACACCTTC

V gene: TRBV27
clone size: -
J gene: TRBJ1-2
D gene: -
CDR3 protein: CASSLVPSGGYTF
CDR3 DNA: TGTGCCAGCAGCCTAGTCCCTAGCGGGGGCTACACCTTC

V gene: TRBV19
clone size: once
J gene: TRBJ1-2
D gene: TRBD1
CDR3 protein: CASSRQGLDGYGYTF
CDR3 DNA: TGTGCCAGTAGTAGACAGGGCCTAGACGGCTATGGCTACACCTTC

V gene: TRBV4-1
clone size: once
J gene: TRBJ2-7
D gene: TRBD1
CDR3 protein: CASSQGLTGREQYF
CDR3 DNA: TGCGCCAGCAGCCAAGGTCTGACAGGGCGCGAGCAGTACTTC